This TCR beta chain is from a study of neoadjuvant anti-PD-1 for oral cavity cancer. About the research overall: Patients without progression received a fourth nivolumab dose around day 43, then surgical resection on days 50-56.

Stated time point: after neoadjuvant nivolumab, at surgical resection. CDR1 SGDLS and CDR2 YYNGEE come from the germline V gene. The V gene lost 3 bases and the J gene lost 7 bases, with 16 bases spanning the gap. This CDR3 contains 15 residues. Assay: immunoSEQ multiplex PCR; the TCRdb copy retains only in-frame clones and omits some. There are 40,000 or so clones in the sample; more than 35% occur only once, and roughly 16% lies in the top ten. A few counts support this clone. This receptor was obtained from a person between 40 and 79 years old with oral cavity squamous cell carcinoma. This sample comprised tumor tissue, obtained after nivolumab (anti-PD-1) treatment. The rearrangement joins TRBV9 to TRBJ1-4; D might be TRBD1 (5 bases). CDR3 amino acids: CASSGKDTRGEKLFF. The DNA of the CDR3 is TGTGCCAGCAGCGGAAAGGACACAAGAGGTGAAAAACTGTTTTTT.